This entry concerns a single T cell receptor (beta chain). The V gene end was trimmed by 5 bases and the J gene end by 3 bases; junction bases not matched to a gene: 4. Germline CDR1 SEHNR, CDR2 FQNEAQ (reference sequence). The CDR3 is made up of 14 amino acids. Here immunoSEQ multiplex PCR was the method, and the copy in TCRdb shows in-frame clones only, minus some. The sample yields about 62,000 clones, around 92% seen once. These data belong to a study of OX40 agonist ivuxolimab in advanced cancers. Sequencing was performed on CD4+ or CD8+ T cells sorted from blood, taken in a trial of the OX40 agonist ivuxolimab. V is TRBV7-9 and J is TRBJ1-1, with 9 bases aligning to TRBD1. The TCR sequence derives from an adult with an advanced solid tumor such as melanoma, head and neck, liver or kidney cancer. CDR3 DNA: TGTGCCAGCAGCGCGTGGACAGGGGACACTGAAGCTTTCTTT. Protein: CASSAWTGDTEAFF.